These 13 T cell receptor beta chains were sequenced from one sample in a study of shared clonotypes between healthy human individuals. Profiled with immunoSEQ multiplex PCR; TCRdb holds only in-frame clones, not every one. The sample holds under 2,500,000 clones, approximately 94% seen once. The specimen sequenced was naive CD4+ T cells sorted from blood. Sample subset: CD45RA+ positively selected. These receptors were taken from a man between 18 and 35 years old in good health.

V gene TRBV18 combines with J gene TRBJ2-3; the D call may be TRBD1 or TRBD2 (5 bases each). V lost 6 bases and J lost 2, with 15 bases in between. CDR1 and CDR2 (germline): KGHSH, LQKENI. This CDR3 region has 15 residues. CDR3 in amino acids: CASSNRGGNTDTQYF. The CDR3 bases are TGTGCCAGCTCCAACCGTGGGGGTAACACAGATACGCAGTATTTT.

The CDR3 nucleotides read TGTGCCAGCAGCCAGGACAGTAACACTGAAGCTTTCTTT. This sequence encodes CASSQDSNTEAFF. V and J are TRBV7-3 and TRBJ1-1; D possibly corresponds to TRBD1 (6 bases). Germline values: CDR1 SGHTA, CDR2 FQGTGA. The V and J ends lost 5 bases and 2 bases respectively, with 9 bases between them. The CDR3 is 13 residues long.

The V call is TRBV2, the J call TRBJ2-5; 7 nucleotides align to TRBD2. Germline V lookup: CDR1 SNHLY, CDR2 FYNNEI. The CDR3 has 15 residues. V dropped 7 bases and J dropped 1; count of bases not matched to a gene: 9. The CDR3 region has the DNA TGTGCCAGCACCTCCCGCGGGGGATCCCAAGAGACCCAGTACTTC. Its protein is CASTSRGGSQETQYF. The variable domain in full, completed from reference TRBV2 and TRBJ2-5, reads EPEVTQTPSHQVTQMGQEVILRCVPISNHLYFYWYRQILGQKVEFLVSFYNNEISEKSEIFDDQFSVERPDGSNFTLKIRSTKLEDSAMYFCASTSRGGSQETQYFGPGTRLLVL.

The chain joins TRBV25-1 to TRBJ2-2, with D unresolved. This CDR3 has 14 amino acids. Trimming cost V 6 bases and J 1 base, with 9 bases left between them. Per germline, CDR1 MGHDK and CDR2 SYGVNS. The CDR3 reads CASRMAGNTGELFF. The CDR3 region has the DNA TGTGCCAGCAGAATGGCTGGGAACACCGGGGAGCTGTTTTTT.

CDR3 protein: CASTPQGDVEQYF. CDR3 coding DNA: TGTGCCAGCACCCCCCAGGGGGACGTGGAGCAGTACTTC. The V and J genes are TRBV5-6 and TRBJ2-7; 7 positions agree with TRBD1. Germline CDR1 and CDR2: SGHDT and YYEEEE. This CDR3 has 13 residues. V dropped 6 bases and J dropped 7; count of bases not matched to a gene: 10.

The chain combines TRBV15 with TRBJ2-7; no reliable D call. Looked up from germline, CDR1 is LNHNV and CDR2 is YYDKDF (reference sequence). The CDR3 contains 16 residues. The V end lost 0 bases, the J end lost 7 bases, and 19 bases lay between the germline ends. As DNA, the CDR3 is TGTGCCACCAGCAGAGATCCCATCAAGTCCAAAGAGGAGCAGTACTTC. Protein product: CATSRDPIKSKEEQYF.

The chain is built from TRBV19 and TRBJ2-7; the match to TRBD1 covers 10 bases. CDR1 is LNHDA and CDR2 is SQIVND in the germline V gene (reference sequence). V lost 0 bases to trimming and J lost 4 bases; unmatched junction nucleotides: 3. The CDR3 has 15 amino acids. The CDR3 sequence is CASSIEGTGAYEQYF. In DNA form, the CDR3 reads TGTGCCAGTAGTATAGAAGGGACAGGGGCGTACGAGCAGTACTTC.

Concerning this clone: Other DNA sequences within the sample encode an identical CDR3. The chain has TRBV5-1 and TRBJ2-5, with TRBD1 matching over 8 bases. V lost 4 bases to trimming and J lost 1 base; unmatched junction nucleotides: 3. This CDR3 comprises 14 residues. Germline V lookup: CDR1 SGHRS, CDR2 YFSETQ. The CDR3 sequence is CASSVTGAQETQYF. CDR3 DNA sequence: TGCGCCAGCAGCGTGACAGGGGCCCAAGAGACCCAGTACTTC.

The V and J genes are TRBV6-5 and TRBJ1-2; D call uncertain. V lost 3 bases and J 0 bases, leaving 8 bases between the germline ends. The V gene's germline CDR1 is MNHEY and CDR2 SVGAGI. The CDR3 is 14 amino acids. The CDR3 is CASSYTQANYGYTF. The CDR3 nucleotides read TGTGCCAGCAGTTATACCCAGGCTAACTATGGCTACACCTTC.

V is TRBV10-1 and J is TRBJ2-3; D remains unclear. The CDR3 length is 11 residues. Deletions cut 2 bases from V and 5 bases from J, with 2 bases between. Germline assignment: CDR1 WNHNN and CDR2 SYGVQD (reference sequence). CDR3 residues: CASSEKDTQYF. The CDR3 DNA is TGCGCCAGCAGTGAGAAAGATACGCAGTATTTT.

As for this clone: Other nucleotide sequences in the sample specify the same CDR3. The V and J genes are TRBV5-6 and TRBJ2-2, with D tentatively TRBD1 (5 bases). Germline V gene lookup returns CDR1 SGHDT and CDR2 YYEEEE. V lost 0 bases and J 7 bases, leaving 10 bases between the germline ends. The CDR3 loop spans 14 amino acids. The CDR3 sequence is CASSLGQGIGELFF. CDR3 DNA: TGTGCCAGCAGCTTGGGGCAGGGAATCGGGGAGCTGTTTTTT.

The V and J genes are TRBV4-1 and TRBJ2-6; D is possibly TRBD1 (5 bases). The CDR3 has 16 residues. Trimming took off 1 base at V and 3 bases at J, with 10 bases between the two ends. Germline CDR1 reads MGHRA; CDR2 reads YSYEKL. This CDR3 reads CASSQVQGYGANVLTF. As DNA, the CDR3 is TGCGCCAGCAGCCAAGTTCAGGGTTATGGGGCCAACGTCCTGACTTTC.

V and J are TRBV5-4 and TRBJ2-6; possible D gene TRBD2, 5 bases. V shed 1 base and J shed 8 bases, with 19 bases lying between them. This CDR3 is built from 17 residues. Germline values: CDR1 SGHNT, CDR2 YYREEE (reference sequence). CDR3 protein: CASSLPWRPEGTNVLTF. The CDR3, as DNA: TGTGCCAGCAGCTTGCCTTGGAGGCCAGAGGGCACCAACGTCCTGACTTTC. Supplemented by reference TRBV5-4 and TRBJ2-6, the full variable domain reads ETGVTQSPTHLIKTRGQQVTLRCSSQSGHNTVSWYQQALGQGPQFIFQYYREEENGRGNFPPRFSGLQFPNYSSELNVNALELDDSALYLCASSLPWRPEGTNVLTFGAGSRLTVL.